This T cell receptor beta chain stems from a study of shared clonotypes between healthy human individuals. Study-level background: Plates per donor: three CD4 naive, three CD4 memory, two CD8 naive, one CD8 memory.

In the naive CD8 group, cells lacked CD45RO and were positively selected for CCR7, so terminally differentiated effector memory CD45RA+ cells were left out. The donors were adults (healthy and HIV-negative) with no recent acute infections or vaccinations. Study-wide findings and caveats: The genetic and exposure-history diversity represented was limited by few donors. Sampling used blood alone; tissue repertoires probably differ.

Remarks on this clone: Its antigen remains unknown.

Profiling relied on immunoSEQ multiplex PCR, and the TCRdb table lists in-frame clones only, not all of them. The sample shows millions of clones, around 96% of them seen only once. The receptor's source is a man between 18 and 29 years old in good health. Sequences were obtained from naive CD8+ T cells sorted from blood.

CDR3 coding DNA: TGTGCCAGCAGCTTCGGTCCCACGAACACTGAAGCTTTCTTT. Residues: CASSFGPTNTEAFF. This chain uses TRBV5-4 with TRBJ1-1; no definite D call. Deletions cut 2 bases from V and 1 base from J, with 9 bases between. Germline CDR1 SGHNT, CDR2 YYREEE (reference sequence). The CDR3 consists of 14 residues.